Sequencing of this TCR beta chain was carried out in a study of T-cell memory formation after mild COVID-19. Study-wide results and limits: The CD4+ clones that contracted clustered mainly within CM and EM, and the CD8+ clones concentrated in EMRA. Later expanders leaned CD4+, whereas clones that contracted between day 15 and 85 were balanced CD4/CD8. Some clones that responded turned up in pre-infection memory, which suggests that cross-reactive memory joined in.

The germline V gene encodes CDR1 MGHDK and CDR2 SYGVNS. V lost 4 bases, J lost 2 bases, and 9 bases stayed unmatched. The CDR3 covers 16 residues. TCRdb re-called the 5' RACE reads with MiXCR, one entry per CDR3 protein. This sample has 400,000 to 500,000 distinct CDR3 sequences, with approximately 24% found just once. Of note for this clonotype: What it recognizes is unknown.

The chain is built from TRBV25-1 and TRBJ2-3; 7 nucleotides match TRBD2. Input material: PBMCs or a T cell subset sorted from them (not recorded which). This sequence originates from an adult woman who had mild COVID-19 (a few samples of this study predate the infection). Cell type and time point are not known. The CDR3: CASSAFSGTYTDTQYF. CDR3 in DNA: TGTGCCAGCAGTGCCTTCAGCGGGACCTACACAGATACGCAGTATTTT.